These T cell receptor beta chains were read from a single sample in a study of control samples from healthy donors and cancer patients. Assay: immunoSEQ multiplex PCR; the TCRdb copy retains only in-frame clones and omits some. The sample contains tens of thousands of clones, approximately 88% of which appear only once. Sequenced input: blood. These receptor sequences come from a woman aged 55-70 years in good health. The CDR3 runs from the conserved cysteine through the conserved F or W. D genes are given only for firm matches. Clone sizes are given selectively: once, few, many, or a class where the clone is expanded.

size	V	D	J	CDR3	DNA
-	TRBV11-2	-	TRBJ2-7	CASSFGIGDYEQYF	TGTGCCAGCAGCTTCGGTATAGGGGACTACGAGCAGTACTTC
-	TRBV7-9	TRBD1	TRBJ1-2	CASSLETGGGYTF	TGTGCCAGCAGCTTAGAAACAGGGGGTGGCTACACCTTC
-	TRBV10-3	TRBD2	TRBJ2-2	CAISIGPSGNTGELFF	TGTGCCATCAGTATTGGGCCTAGCGGAAACACCGGGGAGCTGTTTTTT
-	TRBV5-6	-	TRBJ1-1	CASSLFGTEAFF	TGTGCCAGCAGCTTATTCGGCACTGAAGCTTTCTTT
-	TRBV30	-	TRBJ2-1	CAWSPRGRGTQFF	TGTGCCTGGAGTCCCCGGGGTAGGGGTACACAATTCTTC
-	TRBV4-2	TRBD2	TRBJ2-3	CASSLGLAGGRRSTDTQYF	TGTGCCAGCAGCCTGGGACTAGCGGGGGGGCGACGCAGCACAGATACGCAGTATTTT
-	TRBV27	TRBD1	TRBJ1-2	CASSSLPGQGARGYTF	TGTGCCAGCAGTAGCCTACCGGGACAGGGGGCACGTGGCTACACCTTC
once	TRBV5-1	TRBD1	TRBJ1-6	CASSLAGQGFSPLHF	TGCGCCAGCAGCTTGGCGGGACAGGGCTTTTCACCCCTCCACTTT
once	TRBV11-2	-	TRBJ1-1	CASSLDDPGAGAFF	TGTGCCAGCAGCTTAGATGACCCGGGCGCCGGAGCTTTCTTT
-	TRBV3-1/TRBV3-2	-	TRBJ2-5	CASSHLGGGALETQYF	TGTGCCAGCAGCCACCTGGGTGGGGGCGCTTTAGAGACCCAGTACTTC
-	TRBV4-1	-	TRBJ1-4	CASSRIQGDSEKLFF	TGCGCCAGCAGCCGTATCCAGGGTGATAGTGAAAAACTGTTTTTT
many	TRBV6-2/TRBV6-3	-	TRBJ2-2	CASSYSLDTGELFF	TGTGCCAGCAGTTACTCCTTGGACACCGGGGAGCTGTTTTTT
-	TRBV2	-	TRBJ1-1	CASSEETVTEAFF	TGTGCCAGCAGTGAAGAGACAGTCACTGAAGCTTTCTTT
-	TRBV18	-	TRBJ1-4	CASSPLSNEKLFF	TGTGCCAGCTCACCGCTATCTAATGAAAAACTGTTTTTT
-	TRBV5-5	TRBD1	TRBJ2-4	CASSATGVGNIQYF	TGTGCCAGCAGCGCGACAGGGGTTGGAAACATTCAGTACTTC
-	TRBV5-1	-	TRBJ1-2	CASREVGGNYGYTF	TGCGCCAGCAGGGAGGTAGGAGGTAACTATGGCTACACCTTC
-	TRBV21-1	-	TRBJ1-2	CASSPEGTNGYTF	TGTGCCAGCAGCCCGGAAGGGACGAATGGCTACACCTTC
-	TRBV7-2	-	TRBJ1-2	CASSFERSYTF	TGTGCCAGCAGCTTCGAGAGAAGCTACACCTTC
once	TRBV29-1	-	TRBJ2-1	CSVGRGNEQFF	TGCAGCGTTGGAAGGGGGAATGAGCAGTTCTTC
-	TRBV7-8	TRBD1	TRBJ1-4	CASSWTYGQGATNEKLFF	TGTGCCAGCAGCTGGACCTACGGACAGGGAGCAACTAATGAAAAACTGTTTTTT
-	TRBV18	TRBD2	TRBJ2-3	CASSPPFRSDSGADTQYF	TGTGCCAGCTCACCACCTTTCCGGTCGGATAGCGGGGCAGATACGCAGTATTTT
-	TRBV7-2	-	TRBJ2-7	CASSLQGSDYEQYF	TGTGCCAGCAGCTTACAGGGTTCGGACTACGAGCAGTACTTC
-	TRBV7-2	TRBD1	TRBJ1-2	CASSSRQGPHGYTF	TGTGCCAGCAGCTCCCGACAGGGCCCCCATGGCTACACCTTC
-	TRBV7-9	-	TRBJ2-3	CASSLAGWMRTDTQYF	TGTGCCAGCAGCTTAGCGGGGTGGATGCGGACAGATACGCAGTATTTT
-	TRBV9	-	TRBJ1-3	CASSPGPISSGNTIYF	TGTGCCAGCAGCCCCGGACCGATAAGCTCTGGAAACACCATATATTTT
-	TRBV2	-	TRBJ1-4	CASSVQGRATNEKLFF	TGTGCCAGCAGTGTCCAGGGCCGCGCAACTAATGAAAAACTGTTTTTT
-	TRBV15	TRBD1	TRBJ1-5	CATSSGRTGQGNQPQHF	TGTGCCACCAGCAGCGGGCGGACAGGGCAGGGCAATCAGCCCCAGCATTTT
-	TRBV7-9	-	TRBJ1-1	CASSFNTRTGNTEAFF	TGTGCCAGCAGCTTTAACACCCGGACGGGGAACACTGAAGCTTTCTTT
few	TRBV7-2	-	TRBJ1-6	CASSFRGNSPLHF	TGTGCCAGCAGCTTCAGGGGAAATTCACCCCTCCACTTT
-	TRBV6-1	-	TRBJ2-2	CASSEIRSGGELFF	TGTGCCAGCAGTGAAATCAGGTCCGGCGGGGAGCTGTTTTTT